This TCR beta chain was sequenced for a study of blood T cells in healthy people across ages. Study background: Per two T cells, about one barcoded beta molecule was captured through template switching.

In regard to this clonotype: Its antigen is still unknown.

V shed 4 bases and J shed 1 base, with 8 bases lying between them. This CDR3 has 14 amino acids. A second PCR, run for roughly 7 to 12 cycles, used a sample-barcoded 5' primer plus a J-beta primer mix. Using its own MiXCR run on the 5' RACE reads, TCRdb lists one record per CDR3 protein. Of about 1.4 million distinct CDR3 sequences in the sample, roughly 60% are singletons; the top ten hold 6.5% to 8.5%. PBMCs, at least 7 million per sample, were isolated. Total RNA extraction produced at least 5.5 micrograms (per sample) for the study. Study findings and constraints: Estimated diversity that came from one million T cells was considered an underestimate.

The receptor's source is a man younger than 35 in good health. The sequenced sample consisted of blood. The chain uses TRBV12-3 or TRBV12-4 and TRBJ1-5; no clear D gene. CDR3 sequence (DNA): TGTGCCAGCAGTTGGGCAGCCAGCAATCAGCCCCAGCATTTT. Translating it yields CASSWAASNQPQHF.